What follows are 20 T cell receptor beta chains derived from one specimen sequenced in a study of cytomegalovirus exposure and HLA in healthy donors. Sequencing was performed with immunoSEQ multiplex PCR; in TCRdb, only in-frame clones are kept and a portion is missing. The sample holds 70,000 to 95,000 clones, approximately 93% seen once. Sequencing input: PBMCs. Source of these receptors: a woman in her thirties in good health and CMV-seronegative.

The chain couples TRBV10-3 to TRBJ2-7; 10 bases fit TRBD2. The germline CDR1 and CDR2 sequences are ENHRY and SYGVKD. The CDR3 consists of 15 residues. Unmatched junction bases numbered 3, after V lost 4 bases and J lost 0 bases. The CDR3, as DNA: TGTGCCATCAGTGGAGCGGGGGGGTACTCCTACGAGCAGTACTTC. This gives the protein CAISGAGGYSYEQYF.

This chain joins TRBV5-1 and TRBJ2-4; 9 bases align to TRBD1. The CDR3 extends over 15 amino acids. Germline V gene sequence: CDR1 SGHRS, CDR2 YFSETQ. The J segment lost 7 bases and the V segment lost 0 bases, leaving 5 bases of the junction unmatched. The CDR3 DNA reads as TGCGCCAGCAGCTTGGACGGGACAGGGAGTAACATTCAGTACTTC. This codes for CASSLDGTGSNIQYF.

In this sample, this clone turned up a few times. The rearrangement links TRBV21-1 to TRBJ1-4. TRBV21-1 is a pseudogene. The CDR3 loop spans 11 amino acids. The CDR3 spells CASSIFSKLFF. Written as DNA, the CDR3 is TGTGCCAGCAGCATTTTTTCGAAACTGTTTTTT.

The V and J genes are TRBV7-9 and TRBJ2-5; 8 bases fit TRBD1. The CDR3 sequence is 14 residues long. J gave up 2 bases and V 4 bases, and 3 bases lay outside the gene matches. CDR1 is SEHNR, CDR2 FQNEAQ, per germline (reference sequence). CDR3: CASSSGTGQETQYF. The CDR3 region has the DNA TGTGCCAGCAGCTCCGGGACAGGACAAGAGACCCAGTACTTC.

This chain joins TRBV28 and TRBJ1-6, with 8 bases lining up with TRBD1. CDR1 and CDR2 from the germline V gene are MDHEN and SYDVKM. The length of the CDR3 is 15 residues. V was clipped by 5 bases and J by 7 bases; unmatched bases: 7. In nucleotides, the CDR3 is TGTGCCAGCAGTCATTCTGGGACAGGCAATTCACCCCTCCACTTT. Its protein is CASSHSGTGNSPLHF.

The chain couples TRBV7-3 to TRBJ2-1, with 7 bases fitting TRBD2. CDR3 length equals 15 residues. Germline lookup yields CDR1 SGHTA and CDR2 FQGTGA. Germline trimming cut 2 bases from V and 7 bases from J; bases unmatched to any gene: 8. DNA of the CDR3: TGTGCCAGCAGCTTATCACCGGGACTATCAAATGAGCAGTTCTTC. Amino acid sequence: CASSLSPGLSNEQFF.

This clone was recorded once. This rearrangement joins TRBV28 to TRBJ2-2; perhaps TRBD1 as D (5 bases). Trimming shortened V by 2 bases and J by 4 bases, and 11 bases separated the two germline ends. This CDR3 is 15 amino acids long. The germline V gene encodes CDR1 MDHEN and CDR2 SYDVKM. The CDR3 is CASSLQQGGTGELFF. The CDR3 region has the DNA TGTGCCAGCAGTTTACAGCAGGGCGGCACCGGGGAGCTGTTTTTT.

The chain joins TRBV4-3 to TRBJ1-1; tentatively, D is TRBD1 (6 bases). Germline-derived CDR1 and CDR2 are LGHNA and YSLEER. The CDR3 runs to 18 residues. The germline V and J ends were trimmed by 2 bases and 0 bases, with 19 bases remaining between them. The CDR3 DNA follows: TGCGCCAGCAGCCAACTTTCCGCAGGGGCCGGATTGAACACTGAAGCTTTCTTT. This codes for CASSQLSAGAGLNTEAFF.

As DNA, the CDR3 is TGCGCCAGCAGCCCTGGGGGGGATAGCAATCAGCCCCAGCATTTT. Protein sequence: CASSPGGDSNQPQHF. The rearrangement uses TRBV5-1 and TRBJ1-5; D might be TRBD1 (5 bases). Germline V gene data show CDR1 as SGHRS and CDR2 as YFSETQ. V gave up 4 bases and J gave up 0 bases, with 11 bases separating them. The CDR3 extends over 15 amino acids.

V and J are TRBV5-1 and TRBJ2-3, with 10 bases lining up with TRBD2. V gave up 1 base and J gave up 5 bases; unmatched junction bases: 7. Germline CDR1 SGHRS, CDR2 YFSETQ. The CDR3 runs 16 residues. The CDR3 DNA sequence: TGCGCCAGCAGCTTGAGGTCTAGCGGGAGAAAAGATACGCAGTATTTT. Its protein is CASSLRSSGRKDTQYF.

The genes are TRBV7-9 and TRBJ2-1, with D tentatively TRBD2 (5 bases). CDR3 length equals 16 residues. The V gene lost 5 bases and the J gene lost 9 bases, with 23 bases spanning the gap. Germline V CDR1 and CDR2: SEHNR, FQNEAQ (reference sequence). The CDR3 reads CASSTERPWIRGEQFF. The CDR3, as DNA: TGTGCCAGCAGCACGGAGCGGCCCTGGATTAGAGGTGAGCAGTTCTTC.

This chain connects TRBV25-1 to TRBJ2-7; a possible D gene is TRBD2 (6 bases). The length of the CDR3 is 14 residues. Germline loops: CDR1 MGHDK, CDR2 SYGVNS. Trimming removed 4 bases at V and 2 bases at J, with 12 bases between. The CDR3, as DNA: TGTGCCAGCAGTGCCTACAGGACTACCTACGAGCAGTACTTC. This encodes CASSAYRTTYEQYF.

The J gene is TRBJ1-1, the V gene TRBV6-5; D unresolved. The CDR3 contains 15 residues. The germline CDR1 and CDR2 sequences are MNHEY and SVGAGI. Trimming cost V 2 bases and J 1 base, with 11 bases left between them. CDR3 amino acids: CASSYPPTANTEAFF. CDR3 coding DNA: TGTGCCAGCAGTTACCCCCCTACAGCGAACACTGAAGCTTTCTTT.

The chain employs TRBV27 and TRBJ1-2; 9 bases fit TRBD1. CDR3 size: 19 residues. J was trimmed by 4 bases and V by 1 base; bases with no gene match: 16. Germline CDR1 and CDR2: MNHEY and SMNVEV (reference sequence). CDR3 DNA sequence: TGTGCCAGCAGTTTATGGGCACCGGGACAGGGCGGAGAGTCCTATGGCTACACCTTC. It yields the protein CASSLWAPGQGGESYGYTF.

The chain links TRBV7-9 to TRBJ1-4, with 7 bases fitting TRBD1. V was pared by 6 bases and J by 2 bases, with 9 bases of the junction left unmatched. Germline lookup yields CDR1 SEHNR and CDR2 FQNEAQ (reference sequence). The CDR3 has 16 amino acids. The CDR3 here is CASSLSSGGTNEKLFF. The CDR3 DNA follows: TGTGCCAGCAGTCTGTCATCAGGGGGGACTAATGAAAAACTGTTTTTT.

In this sample, this clone turned up a few times. This chain connects TRBV10-3 to TRBJ1-2; 9 nucleotides align to TRBD1. Germline V gene data show CDR1 as ENHRY and CDR2 as SYGVKD. V was clipped by 8 bases and J by 2 bases; unmatched bases: 9. CDR3 length: 15 amino acids. In nucleotides, the CDR3 is TGTGCCATCTCCTCGGGACAGGGATTAAACTATGGCTACACCTTC. Translation gives CAISSGQGLNYGYTF.

The chain carries TRBV10-1 and TRBJ2-3; unclear D gene. Germline CDR1 reads WNHNN; CDR2 reads SYGVQD (reference sequence). This CDR3 is built from 14 residues. V dropped 0 bases and J dropped 5 bases, with 9 bases sitting between them. The CDR3 DNA reads TGCGCCAGCAGTGAGTCTTGGGCTGTAGATACGCAGTATTTT. Its translation is CASSESWAVDTQYF.

This clone was counted once. The rearrangement uses TRBV2 and TRBJ1-2; possibly TRBD1 for D (5 bases). This CDR3 comprises 15 residues. Trimming removed 0 bases from V and 5 bases from J, with 13 bases in between. Germline CDR1 is SNHLY and CDR2 is FYNNEI. The CDR3 coding sequence is TGTGCCAGCAGTGAAGCCGAGCGGGCAGGGTATGGCTACACCTTC. Its translation: CASSEAERAGYGYTF.

The rearrangement uses TRBV4-1 and TRBJ2-4; TRBD2 might be the D (6 bases). The CDR3 has 14 residues. Trimming pared 4 bases from V and 15 bases from J, leaving 22 bases between. CDR1 is MGHRA, CDR2 YSYEKL, per germline. The DNA of the CDR3 is TGCGCCAGCAGCCCGGGGTTGGGGGAGGTGATTTTGTACTTC. Residues: CASSPGLGEVILYF.

V usage is TRBV27 and J usage is TRBJ1-2; TRBD1 is a possible D gene (5 bases). This CDR3 is 13 amino acids long. Germline V gene data show CDR1 as MNHEY and CDR2 as SMNVEV (reference sequence). V lost 3 bases and J lost 1, with 6 bases in between. The CDR3 nucleotides read TGTGCCAGCAGTTTTAGGGGTAACTATGGCTACACCTTC. It codes for CASSFRGNYGYTF.